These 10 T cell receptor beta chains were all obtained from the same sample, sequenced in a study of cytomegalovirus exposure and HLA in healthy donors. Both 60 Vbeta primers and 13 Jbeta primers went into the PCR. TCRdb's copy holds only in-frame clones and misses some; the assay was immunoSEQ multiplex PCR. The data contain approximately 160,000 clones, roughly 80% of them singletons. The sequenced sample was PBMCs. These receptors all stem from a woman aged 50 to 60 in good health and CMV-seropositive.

The chain's CDR3 is CTSSLRWSVVWNEQFF. The DNA of the CDR3 is TGCACCAGCAGCCTGAGATGGAGTGTGGTTTGGAATGAGCAGTTCTTC. The chain couples TRBV1 to TRBJ2-1; the D call TRBD2 from the table was never checked on the DNA. TRBV1 is marked as a pseudogene. The CDR3 spans 16 residues.

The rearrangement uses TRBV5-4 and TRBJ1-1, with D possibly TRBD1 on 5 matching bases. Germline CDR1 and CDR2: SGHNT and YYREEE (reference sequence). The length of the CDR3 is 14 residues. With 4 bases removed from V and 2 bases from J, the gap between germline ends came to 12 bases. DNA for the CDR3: TGTGCCAGCAGCCCACCTCAGGGAAACACTGAAGCTTTCTTT. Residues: CASSPPQGNTEAFF.

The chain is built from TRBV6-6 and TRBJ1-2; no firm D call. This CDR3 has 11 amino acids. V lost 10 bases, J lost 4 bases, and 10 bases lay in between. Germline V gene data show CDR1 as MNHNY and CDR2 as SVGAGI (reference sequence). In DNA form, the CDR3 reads TGTGCCACCGGAGGACCCTATGGCTACACCTTC. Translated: CATGGPYGYTF.

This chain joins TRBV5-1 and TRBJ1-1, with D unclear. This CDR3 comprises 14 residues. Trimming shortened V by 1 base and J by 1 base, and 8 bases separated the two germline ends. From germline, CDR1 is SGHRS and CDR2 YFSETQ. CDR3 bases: TGCGCCAGCAGCTTGTCCGCCGGGAACACTGAAGCTTTCTTT. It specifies CASSLSAGNTEAFF.

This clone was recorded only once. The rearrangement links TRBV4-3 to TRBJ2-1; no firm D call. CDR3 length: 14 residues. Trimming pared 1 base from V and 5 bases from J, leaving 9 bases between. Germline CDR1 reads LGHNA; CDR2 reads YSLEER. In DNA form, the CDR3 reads TGCGCCAGCAGCCAAGTTTTAGCCAACAATGAGCAGTTCTTC. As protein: CASSQVLANNEQFF.

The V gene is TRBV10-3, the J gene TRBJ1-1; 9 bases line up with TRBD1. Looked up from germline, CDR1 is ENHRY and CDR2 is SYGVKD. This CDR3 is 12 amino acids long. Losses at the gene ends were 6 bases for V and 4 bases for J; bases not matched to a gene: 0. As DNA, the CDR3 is TGTGCCATCAGGACAGGGGGCACTGAAGCTTTCTTT. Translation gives CAIRTGGTEAFF.

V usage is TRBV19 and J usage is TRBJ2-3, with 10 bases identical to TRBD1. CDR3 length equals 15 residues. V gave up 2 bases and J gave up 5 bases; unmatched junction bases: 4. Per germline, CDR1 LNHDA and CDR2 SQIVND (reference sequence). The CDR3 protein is CASSIRDRGEDTQYF. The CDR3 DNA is TGTGCCAGTAGTATACGGGACAGGGGTGAAGATACGCAGTATTTT.

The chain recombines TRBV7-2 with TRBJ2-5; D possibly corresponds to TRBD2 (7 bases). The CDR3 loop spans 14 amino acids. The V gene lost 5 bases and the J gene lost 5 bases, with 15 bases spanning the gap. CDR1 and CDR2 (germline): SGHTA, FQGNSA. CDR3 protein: CASSRGAGRETQYF. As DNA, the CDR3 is TGTGCCAGCAGCCGGGGGGCGGGTAGGGAGACCCAGTACTTC.

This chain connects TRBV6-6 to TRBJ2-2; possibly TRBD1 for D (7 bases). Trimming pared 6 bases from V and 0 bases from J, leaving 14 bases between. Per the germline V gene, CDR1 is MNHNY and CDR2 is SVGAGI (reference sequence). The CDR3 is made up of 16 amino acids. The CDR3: CASRRDSFANTGELFF. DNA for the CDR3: TGTGCCAGCAGGCGGGACAGCTTCGCGAACACCGGGGAGCTGTTTTTT.

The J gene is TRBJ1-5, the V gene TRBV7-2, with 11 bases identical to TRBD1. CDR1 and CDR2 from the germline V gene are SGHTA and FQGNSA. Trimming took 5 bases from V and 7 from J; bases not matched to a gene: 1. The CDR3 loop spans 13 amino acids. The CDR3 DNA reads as TGTGCCAGCAGCGGACAGGGGGCGCAGCCCCAGCATTTT. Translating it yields CASSGQGAQPQHF.